The count of the clone carrying this T cell receptor (beta chain) is one. Assay used: immunoSEQ multiplex PCR; TCRdb lists only in-frame clones, some missing. There are about 39,000 clones in the sample; over 75% occur only once, and around 4.1% lies in the top ten. The length of the CDR3 is 13 residues. J gave up 3 bases and V 4 bases, and 3 bases lay outside the gene matches. The germline gives CDR1 SGDLS, CDR2 YYNGEE. The sample belongs to a study of T cell changes during pregnancy in multiple sclerosis. The chain carries TRBV9 and TRBJ1-1; 7 nucleotides align to TRBD1. The sequences come from CD8+ T cells from peripheral blood mononuclear cells, collected in the first trimester of pregnancy. This TCR derives from a female donor with multiple sclerosis, enrolled in a pregnancy study. The CDR3 sequence is CASSSQGDTEAFF. The DNA of the CDR3 is TGTGCCAGCAGCTCCCAGGGGGACACTGAAGCTTTCTTT.